These T cell receptor beta chains were read from a single sample in a study of technical replicates of blood from a few donors. Using immunoSEQ multiplex PCR, the repertoire was profiled, and TCRdb retains in-frame clones only, with some absent. The sample consists of approximately 51,000 clones, just under 95% of them appearing once. Sequencing input: PBMCs. Source of these receptors: a human donor in good health. Some clones in this sample may be carry-over from other donors' samples. CDR3s include the opening cysteine and the closing phenylalanine or tryptophan. A D gene is named only where the DNA matches it firmly. For some rows the clone size is stated as once, few or many, or as a class when expanded; others skip it.

CDR3 length: 13; D gene: .; J gene: TRBJ1-2; clone size: .; V gene: TRBV18; CDR3 DNA: TGTGCCAGCTCACCGGACACGAACTATGGCTACACCTTC; CDR3 protein: CASSPDTNYGYTF
CDR3 length: 16; D gene: TRBD1; J gene: TRBJ2-5; clone size: .; V gene: TRBV7-2; CDR3 DNA: TGTGCCAGCAGCTCAACTCCAGACAGGGCACAAGAGACCCAGTACTTC; CDR3 protein: CASSSTPDRAQETQYF
CDR3 length: 19; D gene: TRBD1; J gene: TRBJ1-3; clone size: .; V gene: TRBV7-8; CDR3 DNA: TGTGCCAGCAGCTTGAGGGCTCCGGGACAGGTGATCTCTGGAAACACCATATATTTT; CDR3 protein: CASSLRAPGQVISGNTIYF
CDR3 length: 14; D gene: TRBD2; J gene: TRBJ2-3; clone size: .; V gene: TRBV7-3; CDR3 DNA: TGTGCCAGCAGCTTAGGTAGCGGGAGTGATACGCAGTATTTT; CDR3 protein: CASSLGSGSDTQYF
CDR3 length: 11; D gene: .; J gene: TRBJ1-2; clone size: few; V gene: TRBV20-1; CDR3 DNA: TGCAGTGCTAGAGATCAAAGGGGGAACACCTTC; CDR3 protein: CSARDQRGNTF
CDR3 length: 14; D gene: .; J gene: TRBJ2-5; clone size: .; V gene: TRBV10-3; CDR3 DNA: TGTGCCATCAGTGAGTACTTGTACCAAGAGACCCAGTACTTC; CDR3 protein: CAISEYLYQETQYF
CDR3 length: 12; D gene: .; J gene: TRBJ2-7; clone size: .; V gene: TRBV5-8; CDR3 DNA: TGTGCCAGCAGCTTTCTCAGATCCGAGCAGTACTTC; CDR3 protein: CASSFLRSEQYF
CDR3 length: 13; D gene: .; J gene: TRBJ1-5; clone size: .; V gene: TRBV7-2; CDR3 DNA: TGTGCCAGCAGCCGTGACAGGAATCAGCCCCAGCATTTT; CDR3 protein: CASSRDRNQPQHF
CDR3 length: 16; D gene: .; J gene: TRBJ2-2; clone size: .; V gene: TRBV4-1; CDR3 DNA: TGCGCCAGCAGCCAAGACGGAGGGAGTAACACCGGGGAGCTGTTTTTT; CDR3 protein: CASSQDGGSNTGELFF
CDR3 length: 18; D gene: TRBD2; J gene: TRBJ2-7; clone size: once; V gene: TRBV15; CDR3 DNA: TGTGCCACCAGCAGACGCCCCGTCGGCGCGGGAGTTAGGTACGAGCAGTACTTC; CDR3 protein: CATSRRPVGAGVRYEQYF
CDR3 length: 16; D gene: TRBD2; J gene: TRBJ2-1; clone size: .; V gene: TRBV27; CDR3 DNA: TGTGCCAGCAGTCCCACCCCCTGGCGGGGGGGCAATGAGCAGTTCTTC; CDR3 protein: CASSPTPWRGGNEQFF
CDR3 length: 14; D gene: .; J gene: TRBJ2-1; clone size: .; V gene: TRBV2; CDR3 DNA: TGTGCCAGCAGTGGAGGGTGGTCCTACAATGAGCAGTTCTTC; CDR3 protein: CASSGGWSYNEQFF
CDR3 length: 13; D gene: .; J gene: TRBJ2-1; clone size: .; V gene: TRBV6-1; CDR3 DNA: TGTGCCAGCAGGCAACAGGACTACAATGAGCAGTTCTTC; CDR3 protein: CASRQQDYNEQFF
CDR3 length: 14; D gene: TRBD2; J gene: TRBJ2-7; clone size: .; V gene: TRBV5-1; CDR3 DNA: TGCGCCAGCAGTCGGGGGGGCGCAGGATACGAGCAGTACTTC; CDR3 protein: CASSRGGAGYEQYF
CDR3 length: 15; D gene: TRBD1; J gene: TRBJ2-7; clone size: .; V gene: TRBV6-5; CDR3 DNA: TGTGCCAGCAGAGAACGGACAGGGGGCGCTTACGAGCAGTACTTC; CDR3 protein: CASRERTGGAYEQYF
CDR3 length: 17; D gene: .; J gene: TRBJ2-5; clone size: .; V gene: TRBV6-4; CDR3 DNA: TGTGCCAGCAGCTCTAATGCTCCCCTAGCGTCCAAAGAGACCCAGTACTTC; CDR3 protein: CASSSNAPLASKETQYF
CDR3 length: 14; D gene: .; J gene: TRBJ2-7; clone size: .; V gene: TRBV9; CDR3 DNA: TGTGCCAGCAGCGTAGGACAGATTCCGTACGAGCAGTACTTC; CDR3 protein: CASSVGQIPYEQYF
CDR3 length: 12; D gene: .; J gene: TRBJ1-5; clone size: .; V gene: TRBV7-2; CDR3 DNA: TGTGCCAGTGGCGGTTACAATCAGCCCCAGCATTTT; CDR3 protein: CASGGYNQPQHF
CDR3 length: 15; D gene: .; J gene: TRBJ2-7; clone size: .; V gene: TRBV6-5; CDR3 DNA: TGTGCCAGCAGTTATGGGGGCTCTTCCTCCTACGAGCAGTACTTC; CDR3 protein: CASSYGGSSSYEQYF
CDR3 length: 15; D gene: .; J gene: TRBJ2-1; clone size: once; V gene: TRBV19; CDR3 DNA: TGTGCCAGTAGTCCCACGGGGGTGACTTTTCATGAGCAGTTCTTC; CDR3 protein: CASSPTGVTFHEQFF
CDR3 length: 15; D gene: TRBD1; J gene: TRBJ1-2; clone size: .; V gene: TRBV5-4; CDR3 DNA: TGTGCCAGCAGCTTGGGGACAGGGGGCTTCTATGGCTACACCTTC; CDR3 protein: CASSLGTGGFYGYTF
CDR3 length: 14; D gene: .; J gene: TRBJ1-5; clone size: .; V gene: TRBV18; CDR3 DNA: TGTGCCAGCTCGGCAGACAGTTTCAATCAGCCCCAGCATTTT; CDR3 protein: CASSADSFNQPQHF
CDR3 length: 13; D gene: .; J gene: TRBJ2-5; clone size: .; V gene: TRBV7-9; CDR3 DNA: TGTGCCAGCAGCTCTAGCCCCCAAGAGACCCAGTACTTC; CDR3 protein: CASSSSPQETQYF
CDR3 length: 15; D gene: .; J gene: TRBJ1-2; clone size: few; V gene: TRBV5-6; CDR3 DNA: TGTGCCAGCACCCATAAAACGGGGGGGTTCTATGGCTACACCTTC; CDR3 protein: CASTHKTGGFYGYTF
CDR3 length: 14; D gene: .; J gene: TRBJ1-3; clone size: .; V gene: TRBV5-1; CDR3 DNA: TGCGCCAGCAGCAGTGGGGGGTCCGGAAACACCATATATTTT; CDR3 protein: CASSSGGSGNTIYF
CDR3 length: 14; D gene: TRBD1; J gene: TRBJ2-3; clone size: .; V gene: TRBV28; CDR3 DNA: TGTGCCAGCATCCCTCCTGACAGGGCGAATACGCAGTATTTT; CDR3 protein: CASIPPDRANTQYF
CDR3 length: 14; D gene: TRBD1; J gene: TRBJ2-4; clone size: .; V gene: TRBV5-6; CDR3 DNA: TGTGCCAGCAGCTCCGGGACAGGGAAAAACATTCAGTACTTC; CDR3 protein: CASSSGTGKNIQYF
CDR3 length: 16; D gene: .; J gene: TRBJ1-3; clone size: .; V gene: TRBV6-1; CDR3 DNA: TGTGCCAGCAGTGCCTTAACACAGGCCCCGGGAAACACCATATATTTT; CDR3 protein: CASSALTQAPGNTIYF
CDR3 length: 15; D gene: .; J gene: TRBJ1-4; clone size: .; V gene: TRBV2; CDR3 DNA: TGTGCCAGCAGTCCCCCGGGGGCAACTAATGAAAAACTGTTTTTT; CDR3 protein: CASSPPGATNEKLFF
CDR3 length: 15; D gene: .; J gene: TRBJ1-2; clone size: .; V gene: TRBV7-9; CDR3 DNA: TGTGCCAGCCACCATGAGGGGGTCGTTAGCTATGGCTACACCTTC; CDR3 protein: CASHHEGVVSYGYTF
CDR3 length: 15; D gene: .; J gene: TRBJ2-7; clone size: .; V gene: TRBV4-3; CDR3 DNA: TGCGCCAGCAGCCAAGGGCCAGGGGACTCCTACGAGCAGTACTTC; CDR3 protein: CASSQGPGDSYEQYF
CDR3 length: 14; D gene: TRBD2; J gene: TRBJ2-7; clone size: .; V gene: TRBV7-9; CDR3 DNA: TGTGCCAGCAGCGTAGCGGGAGAGAAGTACGAGCAGTACTTC; CDR3 protein: CASSVAGEKYEQYF
CDR3 length: 13; D gene: .; J gene: TRBJ2-7; clone size: .; V gene: TRBV2; CDR3 DNA: TGTGCCAGCAGCATCGGACAGTTCTACGAGCAGTACTTC; CDR3 protein: CASSIGQFYEQYF
CDR3 length: 16; D gene: TRBD1; J gene: TRBJ1-6; clone size: .; V gene: TRBV6-5; CDR3 DNA: TGTGCCAGCAGTTACTCGGGACAGGGGGCTCGTTCACCCCTCCACTTT; CDR3 protein: CASSYSGQGARSPLHF
CDR3 length: 16; D gene: TRBD2; J gene: TRBJ2-1; clone size: .; V gene: TRBV7-6; CDR3 DNA: TGTGCCAGCAGCCCTACTCTAGCGGGACCCGCCAATGAGCAGTTCTTC; CDR3 protein: CASSPTLAGPANEQFF
CDR3 length: 13; D gene: .; J gene: TRBJ2-7; clone size: once; V gene: TRBV5-1; CDR3 DNA: TGCGCCAGCAGGGAGCTCGCCCGCTACGAGCAGTACTTC; CDR3 protein: CASRELARYEQYF
CDR3 length: 17; D gene: TRBD2; J gene: TRBJ2-3; clone size: .; V gene: TRBV7-3; CDR3 DNA: TGTGCCAGCAGCTTCTTCCCTTTGACTAGCGGGAGGCGCACGCAGTATTTT; CDR3 protein: CASSFFPLTSGRRTQYF
CDR3 length: 14; D gene: .; J gene: TRBJ2-2; clone size: .; V gene: TRBV5-4; CDR3 DNA: TGTGCCAGCAGCCGAACAGGGATCTACGGGGAGCTGTTTTTT; CDR3 protein: CASSRTGIYGELFF
CDR3 length: 13; D gene: .; J gene: TRBJ2-5; clone size: .; V gene: TRBV2; CDR3 DNA: TGTGCCAGCAGTCGGGGAGAGAGGGAGACCCAGTACTTC; CDR3 protein: CASSRGERETQYF
CDR3 length: 13; D gene: .; J gene: TRBJ1-2; clone size: .; V gene: TRBV6-5; CDR3 DNA: TGTGCCAGCAGTTACGACCCCAGGGATGGCTACACCTTC; CDR3 protein: CASSYDPRDGYTF
CDR3 length: 14; D gene: .; J gene: TRBJ1-1; clone size: .; V gene: TRBV4-3; CDR3 DNA: TGCGCCAGCAGCCCTGGTGGGAGGAACACTGAAGCTTTCTTT; CDR3 protein: CASSPGGRNTEAFF
CDR3 length: 13; D gene: .; J gene: TRBJ1-2; clone size: .; V gene: TRBV7-9; CDR3 DNA: TGTGCCAGCAGCTTAGTCGGGGAAGGGGGCTACACCTTC; CDR3 protein: CASSLVGEGGYTF
CDR3 length: 16; D gene: TRBD2; J gene: TRBJ2-5; clone size: .; V gene: TRBV6-5; CDR3 DNA: TGTGCCAGCAGTTACGGGGAGGGACGGACCCAAGAGACCCAGTACTTC; CDR3 protein: CASSYGEGRTQETQYF
CDR3 length: 12; D gene: .; J gene: TRBJ1-2; clone size: .; V gene: TRBV30; CDR3 DNA: TGTGCCTTTTCCGGGACACCTTATGGCTACACCTTC; CDR3 protein: CAFSGTPYGYTF
CDR3 length: 17; D gene: TRBD1; J gene: TRBJ2-7; clone size: .; V gene: TRBV4-1; CDR3 DNA: TGCGCCAGCAGCCAAGGTCTCCTGGGACAGAGTCCTCACGAGCAGTACTTC; CDR3 protein: CASSQGLLGQSPHEQYF
CDR3 length: 12; D gene: .; J gene: TRBJ1-2; clone size: .; V gene: TRBV5-8; CDR3 DNA: TGTGCCAGCAGCTTAGGGACATATGGCTACACCTTC; CDR3 protein: CASSLGTYGYTF
CDR3 length: 14; D gene: .; J gene: TRBJ2-7; clone size: once; V gene: TRBV5-6; CDR3 DNA: TGTGCCAGCAGCGCAGGCAGACAGGTCCCTTTACAGTACTTC; CDR3 protein: CASSAGRQVPLQYF
CDR3 length: 19; D gene: .; J gene: TRBJ1-2; clone size: .; V gene: TRBV12-5; CDR3 DNA: TGTGCTAGTGGTTTGGTAGTGCCAATTAAAGGGCTGGGAGACTATGGCTACACCTTC; CDR3 protein: CASGLVVPIKGLGDYGYTF
CDR3 length: 13; D gene: .; J gene: TRBJ2-5; clone size: .; V gene: TRBV5-1; CDR3 DNA: TGCGCCAGCAGCCCCGGAGGAGAAGAGACCCAGTACTTC; CDR3 protein: CASSPGGEETQYF